This TCR beta chain was observed in a study of blood T cell repertoires in COVID-19. Overall study: The United States, Italy and Spain provided the acute and convalescent COVID-19 samples.

Libraries were prepared by immunoSEQ multiplex PCR; TCRdb keeps only in-frame clonotypes and omits some of them. The table shows roughly 49,000 clones, with roughly two thirds occurring only once. J gave up 6 bases and V 5 bases, and 3 bases lay outside the gene matches. The CDR3 is 14 amino acids. Germline CDR1 reads LGHDT; CDR2 reads YNNKEL (reference sequence). The genes are TRBV3-1 (or the pseudogene TRBV3-2) and TRBJ2-1, with 11 bases matching TRBD2. This TCR was recovered from a woman between 65 and 79 years old with acute or convalescent COVID-19. Sequences were obtained from peripheral blood. Here the CDR3 reads CASSLAGGPNEQFF. The CDR3 DNA reads as TGTGCCAGCAGCTTAGCGGGGGGGCCCAATGAGCAGTTCTTC.